The 3 T cell receptor beta chains below were found in one sample sequenced in a study of PD-L1 blockade in urothelial cancer. Assay: immunoSEQ multiplex PCR; the TCRdb copy retains only in-frame clones and omits some. The profile shows approximately 37,000 clones, about 83% of them singletons. The material sequenced was PBMCs, taken around atezolizumab (anti-PD-L1) treatment. The receptors shown here come from a man in his sixties with urothelial cancer.

The rearrangement joins TRBV28 to TRBJ1-5; D unresolved. Trimming removed 6 bases from V and 5 bases from J, with 8 bases in between. The germline V gene has CDR1 MDHEN and CDR2 SYDVKM. CDR3 length: 12 amino acids. CDR3 loop: CASSLTDQPQHF. CDR3 bases: TGTGCCAGCAGCCTTACTGATCAGCCCCAGCATTTT.

The chain joins TRBV5-1 to TRBJ2-3; 8 nucleotides agree with TRBD1. Trimming at V came to 4 bases and at J to 4 bases, leaving 5 bases not matched to a gene. CDR3 size: 14 residues. From germline, CDR1 is SGHRS and CDR2 YFSETQ. The CDR3 DNA sequence: TGCGCCAGCAGCCCGGGACAGGAGGCAGATACGCAGTATTTT. Its protein is CASSPGQEADTQYF.

This chain uses TRBV9 with TRBJ2-3, with 7 bases lining up with TRBD2. Germline CDR1 SGDLS, CDR2 YYNGEE. The CDR3 is 14 residues long. The V and J ends lost 0 bases and 4 bases, in that order; junction bases with no gene match: 2. CDR3: CASSVASGADTQYF. For the CDR3, the DNA is TGTGCCAGCAGCGTAGCTAGCGGTGCAGATACGCAGTATTTT.